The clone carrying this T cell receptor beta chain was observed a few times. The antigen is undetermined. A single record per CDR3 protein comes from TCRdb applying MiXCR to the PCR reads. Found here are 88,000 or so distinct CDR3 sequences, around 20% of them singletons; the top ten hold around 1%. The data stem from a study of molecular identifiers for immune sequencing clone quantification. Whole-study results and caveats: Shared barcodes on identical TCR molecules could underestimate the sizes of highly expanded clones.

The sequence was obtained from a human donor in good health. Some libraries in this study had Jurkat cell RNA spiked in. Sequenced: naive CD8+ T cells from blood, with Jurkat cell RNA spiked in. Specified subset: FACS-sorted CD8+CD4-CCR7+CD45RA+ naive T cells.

CDR3 residues: CATSDLQSGGYSPLHF. CDR3 bases: TGTGCCACCAGTGATTTGCAGTCGGGGGGGTATTCACCCCTCCACTTT. The chain uses TRBV24-1 and TRBJ1-6; a possible D gene is TRBD1 (5 bases). Trimming stripped 0 bases from V and 8 bases from J, with 13 bases between. The CDR3 is made up of 16 amino acids. The V gene's germline CDR1 is KGHDR and CDR2 SFDVKD.